This T cell receptor beta chain was identified during a study of cytomegalovirus exposure and HLA in healthy donors. The PCR ran on 60 Vbeta and 13 Jbeta primers. Assay: immunoSEQ multiplex PCR; the TCRdb copy retains only in-frame clones and omits some. Among roughly 100,000 clones listed, approximately 77% were seen once. This clone has a single count. Source material: PBMCs. This clonotype originated in a female donor in good health and CMV-seronegative.

The CDR3 coding sequence is TGTGCCAGCTCTCGCGTAGGAGTGGTCAATGAGCAGTTCTTC. The encoded protein is CASSRVGVVNEQFF. The chain is built from TRBV18 and TRBJ2-1, with D uncertain. Per germline, CDR1 KGHSH and CDR2 LQKENI. Trimming stripped 6 bases from V and 6 bases from J, with 15 bases between. The CDR3 contains 14 residues.